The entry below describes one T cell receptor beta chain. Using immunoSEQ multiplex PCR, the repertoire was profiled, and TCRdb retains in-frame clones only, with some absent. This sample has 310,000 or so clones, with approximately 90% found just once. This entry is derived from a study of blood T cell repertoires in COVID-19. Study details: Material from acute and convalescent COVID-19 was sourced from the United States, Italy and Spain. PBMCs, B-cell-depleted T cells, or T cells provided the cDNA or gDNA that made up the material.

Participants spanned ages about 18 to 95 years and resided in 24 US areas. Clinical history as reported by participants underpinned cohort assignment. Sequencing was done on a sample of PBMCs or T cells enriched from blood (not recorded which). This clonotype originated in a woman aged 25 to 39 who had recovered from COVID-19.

CDR3 nucleotide sequence: TGTGCCTGGAGACTGGGACTAGAAAAACTGTTTTTT. Amino acids: CAWRLGLEKLFF. The chain combines TRBV30 with TRBJ1-4; TRBD1 might be the D (5 bases). This CDR3 is built from 12 residues. Germline V gives CDR1 GTSNPN, CDR2 SVGIG (reference sequence). The V end lost 3 bases, the J end lost 8 bases, and 10 bases lay between the germline ends.